A single sample gave rise to the 29 T cell receptor beta chains below, sequenced in a study of cytomegalovirus exposure and HLA in healthy donors. The PCR was carried out with 60 Vbeta primers and 13 Jbeta primers. The protocol was immunoSEQ multiplex PCR, while the TCRdb copy is restricted to in-frame clones and leaves out a portion. Here the sample spans about 130,000 clones, 70% being singletons. The sample comprised PBMCs. The receptors here all came from a woman aged 55-69 years in good health and CMV-seropositive.

V is TRBV27 and J is TRBJ1-5; no clear D. CDR1 is MNHEY, CDR2 SMNVEV, per germline (reference sequence). The V and J ends lost 5 bases and 3 bases respectively, with 5 bases between them. The CDR3 runs to 12 residues. CDR3 protein: CASSPNNQPQHF. The CDR3 DNA follows: TGTGCCAGCAGTCCCAACAATCAGCCCCAGCATTTT.

J is TRBJ2-7 and V is TRBV28; the D gene is possibly TRBD2 (7 bases). Trimming stripped 8 bases from V and 0 bases from J, with 14 bases between. Per the germline V gene, CDR1 is MDHEN and CDR2 is SYDVKM. This CDR3 region has 14 residues. CDR3 in DNA: TGTGCCAGCGGGTTGGGGGGGGCCTCCTACGAGCAGTACTTC. This encodes CASGLGGASYEQYF.

The chain combines TRBV28 with TRBJ1-3, with a tentative D call TRBD1 (5 bases). CDR3 size: 16 residues. Germline V gene data show CDR1 as MDHEN and CDR2 as SYDVKM. The V and J ends lost 5 bases and 3 bases respectively, with 17 bases between them. CDR3: CASSSQGFLGGNTIYF. CDR3 sequence (DNA): TGTGCCAGCAGTAGTCAGGGTTTTTTGGGTGGAAACACCATATATTTT.

This sequence joins TRBV6-5 and TRBJ2-5, with D perhaps matching TRBD1 (5 bases). V lost 8 bases and J lost 1, with 11 bases in between. CDR3 length equals 13 residues. Germline CDR1 is MNHEY and CDR2 is SVGAGI. The CDR3 region is CASGRGIQETQYF. The CDR3 nucleotides read TGTGCCAGCGGTAGGGGAATCCAAGAGACCCAGTACTTC.

This clone has only one observation. The rearrangement links TRBV28 to TRBJ2-1; a possible D gene is TRBD2 (6 bases). V shed 5 bases and J shed 5 bases, with 19 bases lying between them. The CDR3 has 16 residues. Germline-derived CDR1 and CDR2 are MDHEN and SYDVKM. Here the CDR3 reads CASSTSSASINNEQFF. The CDR3 DNA reads TGTGCCAGCAGTACGTCTAGCGCCTCAATCAACAATGAGCAGTTCTTC.

The chain employs TRBV5-1 and TRBJ2-1; D call uncertain. V was cut by 10 bases and J by 11 bases, with 10 bases left in between. This CDR3 contains 9 residues. Per germline, CDR1 SGHRS and CDR2 YFSETQ. The CDR3, as DNA: TGCGCCCCACGCAGGAAGCAGTTCTTC. Translating it yields CAPRRKQFF. Complete variable domain (other parts from reference TRBV5-1 and TRBJ2-1): KAGVTQTPRYLIKTRGQQVTLSCSPISGHRSVSWYQQTPGQGLQFLFEYFSETQRNKGNFPGRFSGRQFSNSRSEMNVSTLELGDSALYLCAPRRKQFFGPGTRLTVL.

The CDR3 DNA is TGCGCCAGCAGCGATAGCCAGGGGGTAGGGGAGACCCAGTACTTC. Translation: CASSDSQGVGETQYF. This rearrangement joins TRBV5-1 to TRBJ2-5, with 7 bases aligning to TRBD1. Germline V lookup: CDR1 SGHRS, CDR2 YFSETQ. After removal of 4 bases from V and 5 bases from J, the junction contained 11 bases not matched to a gene. This CDR3 has 15 amino acids.

V gene TRBV19 combines with J gene TRBJ1-5, with 9 bases lining up with TRBD1. J lost 7 bases, V lost 10 bases, and 8 bases had no gene match. Per germline, CDR1 LNHDA and CDR2 SQIVND (reference sequence). This CDR3 region has 13 residues. The DNA for the CDR3 is TGTGCCACCACGGGACAGGGCGGCCAGCCCCAGCATTTT. Its protein is CATTGQGGQPQHF.

J is TRBJ1-2 and V is TRBV10-3; D call uncertain. The CDR3 consists of 14 residues. The V end lost 2 bases, the J end lost 2 bases, and 9 bases lay between the germline ends. Germline CDR1 is ENHRY and CDR2 is SYGVKD. CDR3 amino acids: CAISEAVPNYGYTF. The CDR3 DNA sequence: TGTGCCATCAGTGAGGCAGTCCCGAACTATGGCTACACCTTC.

CDR3 protein: CAAGTSGSTDTQYF. Written as DNA, the CDR3 is TGTGCCGCGGGGACTAGCGGGAGTACAGATACGCAGTATTTT. The chain is built from TRBV10-3 and TRBJ2-3; 14 bases agree with TRBD2. CDR3 length: 14 residues. Germline V gives CDR1 ENHRY, CDR2 SYGVKD. The ends lost 11 bases at V and 3 bases at J; junction bases unmatched: 4.

The rearrangement links TRBV7-8 to TRBJ2-7; TRBD2 might be the D (6 bases). V gave up 2 bases and J gave up 2 bases, with 13 bases separating them. Germline V gene data show CDR1 as SGHVS and CDR2 as FQNEAQ. The CDR3 loop spans 15 amino acids. The CDR3 spells CASSLTGDGTYEQYF. DNA of the CDR3: TGTGCCAGCAGCTTAACGGGAGATGGCACCTACGAGCAGTACTTC.

The chain is built from TRBV30 and TRBJ2-1, with 10 bases lining up with TRBD2. The CDR3 covers 16 residues. V was pared by 3 bases and J by 6 bases, with 11 bases of the junction left unmatched. Germline V CDR1 and CDR2: GTSNPN, SVGIG (reference sequence). This CDR3 is CAWSRKGTSVTNEQFF. The CDR3 DNA reads TGTGCCTGGAGCCGTAAGGGGACTAGCGTGACCAATGAGCAGTTCTTC.

The chain uses TRBV9 and TRBJ2-3; D is perhaps TRBD2 (5 bases). Trimming took off 3 bases at V and 2 bases at J, with 13 bases between the two ends. CDR1 is SGDLS, CDR2 YYNGEE, per germline. The CDR3 loop spans 15 amino acids. CDR3 loop: CASSDGAVYTDTQYF. CDR3 sequence (DNA): TGTGCCAGCAGCGATGGAGCGGTATACACAGATACGCAGTATTTT.

This clone occurred once. The V gene is TRBV28, the J gene TRBJ1-1; TRBD1 aligns across 7 bases. Germline CDR1 reads MDHEN; CDR2 reads SYDVKM. The CDR3 sequence is 14 residues long. Trimming took 3 bases from V and 5 from J; bases not matched to a gene: 6. CDR3 sequence: CASSFTDRATEAFF. CDR3 sequence (DNA): TGTGCCAGCAGTTTCACCGACAGGGCAACTGAAGCTTTCTTT.

The CDR3 region has the DNA TGTGCCAGCTCACCACCGCCGGGAGCGAATGAGCAGTTCTTC. Amino acids: CASSPPPGANEQFF. V is TRBV18 and J is TRBJ2-1, with a weak D call TRBD2 (6 bases). CDR1 and CDR2 (germline): KGHSH, LQKENI. The CDR3 spans 14 residues. V dropped 0 bases and J dropped 7 bases, with 10 bases sitting between them.

The J gene is TRBJ2-7, the V gene TRBV5-1; 9 bases align to TRBD2. The CDR3 totals 17 residues. V lost 4 bases and J lost 6; bases outside the gene matches: 17. CDR1 SGHRS and CDR2 YFSETQ come from the germline V gene. The CDR3 sequence: CASSPTGGGRAESEQYF. The CDR3 coding sequence is TGCGCCAGCAGCCCCACTGGGGGCGGGAGGGCCGAAAGCGAGCAGTACTTC.

The chain has TRBV4-2 and TRBJ2-1, with 9 nucleotides matching TRBD2. Germline V gene data show CDR1 as LGHNA and CDR2 as YNFKEQ. This CDR3 comprises 19 residues. Germline trimming cut 0 bases from V and 7 bases from J; bases unmatched to any gene: 16. CDR3 nucleotides: TGTGCCAGCAGCCAAGAAGGTGGGGGACTAGCCGGTGCTGGTAATGAGCAGTTCTTC. It codes for CASSQEGGGLAGAGNEQFF.

This clone was recorded a few times. The chain joins TRBV27 to TRBJ2-1, with D perhaps matching TRBD2 (6 bases). The CDR3 covers 15 residues. The germline V gene has CDR1 MNHEY and CDR2 SMNVEV (reference sequence). Trimming shortened V by 3 bases and J by 1 base, and 10 bases separated the two germline ends. The CDR3 DNA follows: TGTGCCAGCAGTTTGTCGGAGGGTTCCTACAATGAGCAGTTCTTC. Translating gives CASSLSEGSYNEQFF.

This chain connects TRBV19 to TRBJ2-3, with 8 bases identical to TRBD1. There are 15 residues in the CDR3. Germline trimming cut 4 bases from V and 4 bases from J; bases unmatched to any gene: 7. Germline V gene data show CDR1 as LNHDA and CDR2 as SQIVND (reference sequence). The CDR3 DNA is TGTGCCAGTAGTAAGACAGGGGTAGCCGCAGATACGCAGTATTTT. Its protein product is CASSKTGVAADTQYF. Looking up the rest from reference TRBV19 and TRBJ2-3 gives the full variable domain: DGGITQSPKYLFRKEGQNVTLSCEQNLNHDAMYWYRQDPGQGLRLIYYSQIVNDFQKGDIAEGYSVSREKKESFPLTVTSAQKNPTAFYLCASSKTGVAADTQYFGPGTRLTVL.

For the CDR3, the DNA is TGTGCCTGGAGTGTACAGCTGGGGGCGCATCAGCCCCAGCATTTT. It yields the protein CAWSVQLGAHQPQHF. The chain carries TRBV30 and TRBJ1-5, with a weak D call TRBD1 (6 bases). V was cut by 0 bases and J by 5 bases, with 14 bases left in between. This CDR3 is built from 15 residues. The germline V gene encodes CDR1 GTSNPN and CDR2 SVGIG (reference sequence). Using reference TRBV30 and TRBJ1-5 for the parts outside the CDR3, the full variable domain is SQTIHQWPATLVQPVGSPLSLECTVEGTSNPNLYWYRQAAGRGLQLLFYSVGIGQISSEVPQNLSASRPQDRQFILSSKKLLLSDSGFYLCAWSVQLGAHQPQHFGDGTRLSIL.

CDR3 loop: CAISPLAPSSYEQYF. For the CDR3, the DNA is TGTGCCATCAGTCCCCTAGCGCCTAGCTCCTACGAGCAGTACTTC. The chain recombines TRBV10-3 with TRBJ2-7; possible D gene TRBD2, 6 bases. There are 15 residues in the CDR3. Germline CDR1 reads ENHRY; CDR2 reads SYGVKD. With 5 bases removed from V and 0 bases from J, the gap between germline ends came to 14 bases.

CDR3 nucleotide sequence: TGTGCCAGCAGCCCGAGCGGGAGAGGCGAAGAGACCCAGTACTTC. Its protein is CASSPSGRGEETQYF. This chain connects TRBV28 to TRBJ2-5; 8 bases match TRBD2. The length of the CDR3 is 15 residues. Germline V CDR1 and CDR2: MDHEN, SYDVKM. The junction had 9 bases not matched to a gene; V was cut back by 6 bases and J by 3 bases. The full variable domain, with the rest looked up from reference TRBV28 and TRBJ2-5, is DVKVTQSSRYLVKRTGEKVFLECVQDMDHENMFWYRQDPGLGLRLIYFSYDVKMKEKGDIPEGYSVSREKKERFSLILESASTNQTSMYLCASSPSGRGEETQYFGPGTRLLVL.

This chain links TRBV10-3 with TRBJ2-7, with a weak D call TRBD1 (5 bases). CDR1 is ENHRY, CDR2 SYGVKD, per germline. The CDR3 has 14 amino acids. Trimming removed 3 bases at V and 2 bases at J, with 11 bases between. CDR3 bases: TGTGCCATCAGTGATAAGGGGATAGCCTACGAGCAGTACTTC. This encodes CAISDKGIAYEQYF.

CDR3 nucleotides: TGCGCCAGCAGCTTGGACAGTCATGAGCAGTTCTTC. This translates into CASSLDSHEQFF. V gene TRBV5-1 combines with J gene TRBJ2-1; no clear D gene. Trimming cost V 0 bases and J 8 bases, with 6 bases left between them. CDR1 and CDR2 from the germline V gene are SGHRS and YFSETQ. The length of the CDR3 is 12 residues.

This clone was seen a single time. J is TRBJ2-2 and V is TRBV30; 11 bases are a match to TRBD1. The V segment lost 0 bases and the J segment 7 bases; nucleotides outside the gene matches: 4. The CDR3 spans 15 residues. Looked up from germline, CDR1 is GTSNPN and CDR2 is SVGIG (reference sequence). The CDR3 region has the DNA TGTGCCTGGAGTGTAGGACAGGGGGCAATCGGGGAGCTGTTTTTT. It specifies CAWSVGQGAIGELFF.

The gene calls are TRBV4-1 and TRBJ2-1, with D possibly matching TRBD2 (5 bases). Germline CDR1 is MGHRA and CDR2 is YSYEKL. The CDR3 has 19 amino acids. V lost 3 bases and J 1 base, leaving 22 bases between the germline ends. This CDR3 reads CASSQVPSLLVSSYNEQFF. CDR3 coding DNA: TGCGCCAGCAGCCAGGTCCCCTCTTTACTAGTATCGTCCTACAATGAGCAGTTCTTC.

V usage is TRBV2 and J usage is TRBJ1-4; perhaps TRBD1 as D (6 bases). The CDR3 totals 12 residues. Trimming cost V 6 bases and J 10 bases, with 12 bases left between them. Germline V gene data show CDR1 as SNHLY and CDR2 as FYNNEI. CDR3 residues: CASSLDSTKLFF. DNA of the CDR3: TGTGCCAGCAGCCTGGACAGCACAAAACTGTTTTTT.

V gene TRBV12-5 combines with J gene TRBJ2-5; maybe TRBD2 (6 bases). The CDR3 length is 17 residues. V lost 1 base and J lost 4, with 19 bases in between. The germline V gene has CDR1 LGHNT and CDR2 FRNRAP. The CDR3 sequence is CASGLAPGSQGGETQYF. The CDR3 DNA is TGTGCTAGTGGTTTGGCACCAGGGAGCCAGGGAGGAGAGACCCAGTACTTC.

This clone showed up just a few times. The chain is built from TRBV14 and TRBJ2-3; D may be TRBD1 (5 bases). The germline V and J ends were trimmed by 9 bases and 6 bases, with 16 bases remaining between them. Germline assignment: CDR1 SGHDN and CDR2 FVKESK. The length of the CDR3 is 13 residues. CDR3 in DNA: TGTGCCAGTACCCAGGGTGGTTCGGATACGCAGTATTTT. Amino acid sequence: CASTQGGSDTQYF.